These 17 T cell receptor beta chains were all obtained from the same sample, sequenced in a study of cytomegalovirus exposure and HLA in healthy donors. A multiplex PCR was run with 60 Vbeta primers and 13 Jbeta primers. The assay was immunoSEQ multiplex PCR, and TCRdb's table has in-frame clones only and misses some. The sample's table shows tens of thousands of clones. What was sequenced was PBMCs. All receptors come from a woman in her 30s in good health and CMV-seropositive.

The V call is TRBV19, the J call TRBJ2-1; TRBD2 aligns across 7 bases. This CDR3 region has 17 residues. Germline loops: CDR1 LNHDA, CDR2 SQIVND (reference sequence). The V gene end was trimmed by 4 bases and the J gene end by 3 bases; junction bases not matched to a gene: 12. CDR3 in amino acids: CASSTLRGGRLYNEQFF. In nucleotides, the CDR3 is TGTGCCAGTAGTACCCTGCGGGGAGGGCGGCTCTACAATGAGCAGTTCTTC.

The V and J genes are TRBV4-1 and TRBJ2-1, with 12 bases identical to TRBD2. The trim removed 4 bases at V and 5 bases at J, leaving 3 bases unmatched. This CDR3 has 15 residues. CDR1 is MGHRA and CDR2 is YSYEKL in the germline V gene. In DNA form, the CDR3 reads TGCGCCAGCAGCCCGCTAGCGGGAGGGGACAATGAGCAGTTCTTC. Translated: CASSPLAGGDNEQFF.

The chain employs TRBV13 and TRBJ1-5; D possibly corresponds to TRBD1 (5 bases). Trimming pared 5 bases from V and 2 bases from J, leaving 19 bases between. There are 17 residues in the CDR3. The germline CDR1 and CDR2 sequences are PRHDT and FYEKMQ (reference sequence). The CDR3 protein is CASSQGRGRNGNQPQHF. DNA for the CDR3: TGTGCCAGCAGCCAAGGAAGGGGTCGTAATGGCAATCAGCCCCAGCATTTT.

This chain links TRBV4-2 with TRBJ2-7, with D possibly being TRBD2 (5 bases). Looked up from germline, CDR1 is LGHNA and CDR2 is YNFKEQ. The CDR3 runs to 13 residues. The V end lost 4 bases, the J end lost 1 base, and 8 bases lay between the germline ends. This CDR3 is CASSLRLSYEQYF. The CDR3 DNA follows: TGTGCCAGCAGCCTCCGACTATCCTACGAGCAGTACTTC.

The rearrangement links TRBV2 to TRBJ2-2, with D possibly matching TRBD2 (5 bases). V was clipped by 6 bases and J by 8 bases, with 16 bases between them. Germline CDR1 SNHLY, CDR2 FYNNEI. This CDR3 is 14 amino acids long. CDR3 loop: CASRATRADGELFF. CDR3 in DNA: TGTGCCAGCAGGGCCACTAGGGCTGATGGGGAGCTGTTTTTT. Filled out from reference TRBV2 and TRBJ2-2, the complete variable domain reads EPEVTQTPSHQVTQMGQEVILRCVPISNHLYFYWYRQILGQKVEFLVSFYNNEISEKSEIFDDQFSVERPDGSNFTLKIRSTKLEDSAMYFCASRATRADGELFFGEGSRLTVL.

In DNA, the CDR3 is TGCAGCGTCCGGGAGGGGGCGGTCTATGGCTACACCTTC. Protein sequence: CSVREGAVYGYTF. The V and J genes are TRBV29-1 and TRBJ1-2; 7 nucleotides match TRBD1. This CDR3 has 13 residues. The ends lost 6 bases at V and 4 bases at J; junction bases unmatched: 8. The germline V gene has CDR1 SQVTM and CDR2 ANQGSEA.

The chain is built from TRBV25-1 and TRBJ2-1, with D possibly being TRBD2 (6 bases). This CDR3 has 14 residues. Deletions cut 3 bases from V and 8 bases from J, with 14 bases between. Germline V gene lookup returns CDR1 MGHDK and CDR2 SYGVNS. CDR3: CASSDGAGYDEQFF. The CDR3 nucleotides are TGTGCCAGCAGTGACGGCGCGGGGTACGATGAGCAGTTCTTC.

V and J are TRBV15 and TRBJ1-5; D gene uncertain. The CDR3 consists of 18 residues. V lost 0 bases and J lost 0, with 15 bases in between. CDR1 and CDR2 from the germline V gene are LNHNV and YYDKDF (reference sequence). The CDR3 protein is CATSRDVTALYSNQPQHF. The CDR3 DNA follows: TGTGCCACCAGCAGAGATGTAACAGCTCTATATAGCAATCAGCCCCAGCATTTT.

The rearrangement links TRBV6-5 to TRBJ2-3; 7 positions agree with TRBD1. Germline V gene lookup returns CDR1 MNHEY and CDR2 SVGAGI. This CDR3 comprises 14 residues. J was trimmed by 7 bases and V by 2 bases; bases with no gene match: 6. The CDR3 coding sequence is TGTGCCAGCAGTTACGGGACAGCTCGGTATACGCAGTATTTT. Translating it yields CASSYGTARYTQYF.

The CDR3 DNA reads TGTGCCAGTAGTATGGGTCTAGGCGCCTATGGCTACACCTTC. This sequence encodes CASSMGLGAYGYTF. The chain couples TRBV19 to TRBJ1-2; D call uncertain. Looked up from germline, CDR1 is LNHDA and CDR2 is SQIVND (reference sequence). The CDR3 is 14 residues long. V shed 3 bases and J shed 4 bases, with 12 bases lying between them.

The J gene is TRBJ2-7, the V gene TRBV28; tentatively, D is TRBD1 (6 bases). This CDR3 is 14 amino acids long. Trimming left V 0 bases short and J 3 bases short, with 9 bases between. Germline-derived CDR1 and CDR2 are MDHEN and SYDVKM. The CDR3 spells CASSLWGDNYEQYF. DNA for the CDR3: TGTGCCAGCAGTTTATGGGGGGACAACTACGAGCAGTACTTC. Using reference TRBV28 and TRBJ2-7 for the parts outside the CDR3, the full variable domain is DVKVTQSSRYLVKRTGEKVFLECVQDMDHENMFWYRQDPGLGLRLIYFSYDVKMKEKGDIPEGYSVSREKKERFSLILESASTNQTSMYLCASSLWGDNYEQYFGPGTRLTVT.

The chain joins TRBV6-6 to TRBJ2-7; 10 bases fit TRBD2. V was pared by 6 bases and J by 2 bases, with 7 bases of the junction left unmatched. CDR1 and CDR2 (germline): MNHNY, SVGAGI (reference sequence). The CDR3 is made up of 15 amino acids. The CDR3 nucleotides read TGTGCCAGCAGCTCACTAGCGGGAAGAGCCTACGAGCAGTACTTC. Protein product: CASSSLAGRAYEQYF.

The genes are TRBV6-1 and TRBJ2-7; 7 bases fit TRBD1. Germline-derived CDR1 and CDR2 are MNHNS and SASEGT. The CDR3 totals 13 residues. V was pared by 10 bases and J by 0 bases, with 6 bases of the junction left unmatched. The CDR3 loop reads CATLTGSSYEQYF. As DNA, the CDR3 is TGTGCCACCCTGACAGGGAGCTCCTACGAGCAGTACTTC.

The chain carries TRBV2 and TRBJ2-1; D call uncertain. V was cut by 4 bases and J by 5 bases, with 9 bases left in between. The CDR3 is 13 amino acids. Germline CDR1 and CDR2: SNHLY and FYNNEI. CDR3 amino acids: CASSGDSHNEQFF. CDR3 DNA: TGTGCCAGCAGTGGAGACTCACACAATGAGCAGTTCTTC.

CDR3 DNA: TGTGCCATCAGAGACCCGACAGGGGACCCCTACGAGCAGTACTTC. This gives the protein CAIRDPTGDPYEQYF. The genes are TRBV10-3 and TRBJ2-7; 8 positions match TRBD1. J gave up 2 bases and V 6 bases, and 9 bases lay outside the gene matches. This CDR3 region has 15 residues. Germline V gene data show CDR1 as ENHRY and CDR2 as SYGVKD.

The chain uses TRBV6-1 and TRBJ2-7; TRBD1 might be the D (6 bases). Per the germline V gene, CDR1 is MNHNS and CDR2 is SASEGT. This CDR3 region has 15 residues. V was clipped by 1 base and J by 2 bases, with 12 bases between them. The CDR3 sequence is CASSEGLQGPYEQYF. CDR3 coding DNA: TGTGCCAGCAGTGAAGGTTTGCAGGGGCCCTACGAGCAGTACTTC.

V gene TRBV13 combines with J gene TRBJ2-7, with 8 positions matching TRBD2. V shed 3 bases, J shed 2 bases, and the junction held 3 bases outside the gene matches. This CDR3 region has 14 residues. Per germline, CDR1 PRHDT and CDR2 FYEKMQ (reference sequence). The CDR3 here is CASSLREVTYEQYF. The CDR3, as DNA: TGTGCCAGCAGCTTGCGGGAGGTCACCTACGAGCAGTACTTC.